These 5 T cell receptor beta chains came from one sample sequenced in a study of T cell repertoires in cytomegalovirus infection. TCRdb re-derived calls from the reads in MiXCR, one entry per CDR3 protein. The repertoire holds under 800,000 distinct CDR3 sequences, with 24% as singletons. Source material: CD8+ T cells from PBMCs. These receptors were taken from a human donor in good health (CMV status not recorded). Some clones in this sample may be carry-over from other donors' samples.

The rearrangement uses TRBV30 and TRBJ2-3, with 10 bases identical to TRBD1. The CDR3 runs 14 residues. J lost 3 bases, V lost 4 bases, and 4 bases had no gene match. Per the germline V gene, CDR1 is GTSNPN and CDR2 is SVGIG (reference sequence). The DNA of the CDR3 is TGTGCCTGGATGGGGGACAGGGGAACAGATACGCAGTATTTT. It translates to CAWMGDRGTDTQYF. Based on the CDR3 plus reference TRBV30 and TRBJ2-3, the full variable domain is SQTIHQWPATLVQPVGSPLSLECTVEGTSNPNLYWYRQAAGRGLQLLFYSVGIGQISSEVPQNLSASRPQDRQFILSSKKLLLSDSGFYLCAWMGDRGTDTQYFGPGTRLTVL.

V usage is TRBV6-5 and J usage is TRBJ2-3; D may be TRBD2 (5 bases). Germline CDR1 and CDR2: MNHEY and SVGAGI. V was trimmed by 2 bases and J by 1 base, leaving 7 bases between them. This CDR3 is built from 14 residues. The CDR3 region is CASSYGSGTDTQYF. CDR3 in DNA: TGTGCCAGCAGTTACGGGAGCGGCACAGATACGCAGTATTTT.

This clonotype was seen only a few times. The V and J genes are TRBV2 and TRBJ2-1; unclear D gene. This CDR3 region has 12 residues. Germline V gives CDR1 SNHLY, CDR2 FYNNEI. V was trimmed by 5 bases and J by 11 bases, leaving 13 bases between them. The CDR3 spells CASSTDPRKQFF. CDR3 DNA: TGTGCCAGCAGTACGGATCCGAGAAAGCAGTTCTTC.

There are a few counts of this clonotype. The chain carries TRBV29-1 and TRBJ2-5, with D unresolved. The CDR3 is 12 residues long. V was pared by 4 bases and J by 1 base, with 7 bases between. Germline V gene data show CDR1 as SQVTM and CDR2 as ANQGSEA. The CDR3 loop is CSVVGFQETQYF. The CDR3 DNA sequence: TGCAGCGTTGTGGGGTTCCAAGAGACCCAGTACTTC.

The chain combines TRBV6-1 with TRBJ2-5; 10 nucleotides line up with TRBD1. CDR3 length: 11 amino acids. J lost 12 bases, V lost 8 bases, and 6 bases had no gene match. Per germline, CDR1 MNHNS and CDR2 SASEGT. Written as DNA, the CDR3 is TGTGCCAGCGCTTCCGGGACAGGGGAGTACTTC. Translating it yields CASASGTGEYF.